This is a list of T cell receptor beta chains from one sample in a study of blood T cell repertoires in COVID-19. TCRdb's table, derived via immunoSEQ multiplex PCR, lists solely in-frame clones and lacks some. The data show approximately 360,000 clones, roughly 88% seen once. Sequenced: PBMCs or T cells enriched from blood (not recorded which). All receptors come from a woman aged 25 to 45 with acute COVID-19. The CDR3 runs from the conserved cysteine through the conserved F or W. D genes are given only for firm matches. Rows may omit the clone size; those that give it use once, few, many or a size class.

>NA|TRBV7-6|TRBJ2-1|TRBD1
CASSPFAGTGGSNEQFF
TGTGCCAGCAGCCCGTTCGCCGGGACAGGGGGGAGTAATGAGCAGTTCTTC
>NA|TRBV6-5|TRBJ2-7|TRBD1
CASTAARGHNYEQYF
TGTGCCAGCACCGCGGCCAGGGGGCACAACTACGAGCAGTACTTC
>NA|TRBV29-1|TRBJ2-2|TRBD2
CSVQTSGGDYTGELFF
TGCAGCGTCCAGACTAGCGGGGGGGATTATACCGGGGAGCTGTTTTTT
>few|TRBV7-9|TRBJ1-1|NA
CASSLVGRGLGTEAFF
TGTGCCAGCAGCTTAGTAGGGAGGGGTTTGGGGACTGAAGCTTTCTTT
>NA|TRBV27|TRBJ2-1|TRBD1
CASSLGTGVFF
TGTGCCAGCAGTTTGGGGACAGGGGTTTTCTTC
>NA|TRBV18|TRBJ1-6|NA
CASSPKDSGANSPLHF
TGTGCCAGCTCACCCAAGGACAGTGGGGCTAATTCACCCCTCCACTTT
>once|TRBV6-5|TRBJ2-7|NA
CASDSGYSYEQYF
TGTGCCAGCGATTCAGGGTACTCCTACGAGCAGTACTTC
>NA|TRBV9|TRBJ1-1|TRBD1
CASSATGGNTEAFF
TGTGCCAGCAGCGCGACAGGGGGGAACACTGAAGCTTTCTTT
>once|TRBV24-1|TRBJ2-1|TRBD1
CATSDKVGTEYSSYNEQFF
TGTGCCACCAGTGATAAAGTAGGGACAGAGTACAGCTCCTACAATGAGCAGTTCTTC
>few|TRBV7-6|TRBJ2-2|TRBD2
CASRELAGEFTGELFF
TGTGCCAGCAGGGAACTGGCGGGAGAATTTACCGGGGAGCTGTTTTTT
>NA|TRBV5-1|TRBJ1-1|NA
CASSQGGMNTEAFF
TGCGCCAGCAGCCAGGGTGGGATGAACACTGAAGCTTTCTTT
>NA|TRBV3-1/TRBV3-2|TRBJ1-1|NA
CASSQSRARRGDTEAFF
TGTGCCAGCAGCCAATCTCGGGCCCGGCGGGGGGACACTGAAGCTTTCTTT
>NA|TRBV19|TRBJ1-2|TRBD1
CASRTGQGWNYGYTF
TGTGCCAGTAGGACAGGACAGGGCTGGAACTATGGCTACACCTTC
>many|TRBV19|TRBJ1-1|NA
CASSLSTGNTEAFF
TGTGCCAGTAGTCTGTCGACAGGGAACACTGAAGCTTTCTTT
>NA|TRBV5-1|TRBJ2-7|TRBD1
CASSPRTGTGEQYF
TGCGCCAGCAGCCCCCGGACAGGGACGGGGGAGCAGTACTTC
>NA|TRBV18|TRBJ1-5|TRBD1
CASSLRGSNQPQHF
TGTGCCAGCTCACTCAGGGGGAGCAATCAGCCCCAGCATTTT
>NA|TRBV24-1|TRBJ1-1|TRBD1
CATLDRGQGFAEAFF
TGTGCCACCCTTGACAGGGGACAGGGGTTTGCTGAAGCTTTCTTT
>NA|TRBV3-1/TRBV3-2|TRBJ1-3|TRBD1
CASSQGPDRGRHTIYF
TGTGCCAGCAGCCAAGGCCCGGACAGGGGTAGACACACCATATATTTT
>NA|TRBV27|TRBJ2-1|TRBD2
CASLGRGDSYNEQFF
TGTGCCAGCTTGGGGCGGGGGGACTCCTACAATGAGCAGTTCTTC
>few|TRBV19|TRBJ2-1|NA
CASRISLSLHNEQFF
TGTGCCAGTAGGATAAGTTTGAGTCTCCACAATGAGCAGTTCTTC
>NA|TRBV10-3|TRBJ2-1|NA
CATGGDRAYNEQFF
TGTGCCACCGGGGGGGACAGGGCTTACAATGAGCAGTTCTTC
>few|TRBV7-2|TRBJ2-1|TRBD2
CASSPRTSGGADEQFF
TGTGCCAGCAGCCCGCGGACTAGCGGGGGGGCCGATGAGCAGTTCTTC
>few|TRBV12-5|TRBJ2-7|TRBD2
CASGLGGLAGLEQYF
TGTGCTAGTGGCCTCGGGGGACTAGCGGGGTTAGAGCAGTACTTC
>NA|TRBV6-5|TRBJ1-5|TRBD1
CASRHGTGNQPQHF
TGTGCCAGCAGACACGGGACAGGGAATCAGCCCCAGCATTTT
>NA|TRBV29-1|TRBJ2-1|TRBD2
CSGLAGDSEQFF
TGCAGCGGACTAGCGGGGGATAGTGAGCAGTTCTTC
>NA|TRBV19|TRBJ2-3|NA
CASSIDLSGRSIDTQYF
TGTGCCAGTAGTATAGATCTATCGGGGAGGTCAATAGATACGCAGTATTTT
>NA|TRBV6-2/TRBV6-3|TRBJ1-5|NA
CASSYSSTGLGQPQHF
TGTGCCAGCAGTTACTCGAGTACAGGGCTCGGTCAGCCCCAGCATTTT
>NA|TRBV9|TRBJ1-3|NA
CASSVVGVAGNTIYF
TGTGCCAGCAGCGTAGTAGGGGTGGCCGGAAACACCATATATTTT
>NA|TRBV29-1|TRBJ2-7|TRBD2
CSVYGTSGTSSYEQYF
TGCAGCGTTTACGGGACTAGCGGGACCAGCTCCTACGAGCAGTACTTC
>NA|TRBV28|TRBJ2-7|TRBD1
CASSEAGQGDYEQYF
TGTGCCAGCAGTGAGGCGGGACAGGGCGACTACGAGCAGTACTTC
>once|TRBV27|TRBJ1-1|TRBD1
CASSPDRGLRSTEAFF
TGTGCCAGCAGTCCCGACAGGGGATTGCGGAGCACTGAAGCTTTCTTT
>NA|TRBV7-2|TRBJ1-3|TRBD1
CASSPKTGAAGNTIYF
TGTGCCAGCAGCCCTAAGACAGGGGCTGCTGGAAACACCATATATTTT
>NA|TRBV4-1|TRBJ2-4|TRBD2
CASSLSGTSGKNIQYF
TGCGCCAGCAGCCTTTCCGGGACTAGCGGCAAAAACATTCAGTACTTC
>NA|TRBV7-2|TRBJ2-7|TRBD1
CASSRAGTGLEQYF
TGTGCCAGCAGCCGTGCCGGGACAGGGCTCGAGCAGTACTTC
>NA|TRBV2|TRBJ1-2|NA
CASSALTDYGYTF
TGTGCCAGCTCTGCACTAACGGACTATGGCTACACCTTC
>NA|TRBV5-4|TRBJ2-3|NA
CASSLASLTDTQYF
TGTGCCAGCAGCTTGGCCTCCCTCACAGATACGCAGTATTTT
>NA|TRBV3-1/TRBV3-2|TRBJ1-2|NA
CASSQGAQGYTF
TGTGCCAGCAGCCAGGGGGCGCAAGGCTACACCTTC
>NA|TRBV15|TRBJ1-4|TRBD1
CATSDRVNEKLFF
TGTGCCACCAGCGACAGGGTTAATGAAAAACTGTTTTTT
>NA|TRBV5-1|TRBJ2-7|TRBD1
CASRAGQELSYEQYF
TGCGCCAGCAGAGCTGGACAGGAATTGTCCTACGAGCAGTACTTC
>NA|TRBV19|TRBJ1-3|TRBD1
CASSIALPDRAIGNTIYF
TGTGCCAGTAGTATAGCCCTACCGGACAGGGCAATTGGAAACACCATATATTTT
>NA|TRBV12-5|TRBJ2-5|NA
CASGLVLGQTQYF
TGTGCTAGTGGTTTGGTACTGGGGCAGACCCAGTACTTC
>once|TRBV3-1/TRBV3-2|TRBJ1-2|NA
CASSQDVRVAYGYTF
TGTGCCAGCAGCCAAGATGTCCGGGTAGCATATGGCTACACCTTC
>once|TRBV27|TRBJ1-5|NA
CASHRPGSNQPQHF
TGTGCCAGCCACCGACCGGGTAGCAATCAGCCCCAGCATTTT
>NA|TRBV5-1|TRBJ2-1|NA
CASSQTHGEDNEQFF
TGCGCCAGCAGCCAGACTCATGGCGAGGACAATGAGCAGTTCTTC
>NA|TRBV6-1|TRBJ2-1|TRBD2
CASSARTSGGYNEQFF
TGTGCCAGCAGTGCGCGGACTAGCGGGGGGTACAATGAGCAGTTCTTC
>NA|TRBV7-8|TRBJ1-6|TRBD1
CASSSATGMGDSYNSPLHF
TGTGCCAGCAGCTCCGCGACAGGGATGGGTGATTCCTATAATTCACCCCTCCACTTT
>NA|TRBV5-8|TRBJ1-5|NA
CASSLGQVYNQPQHF
TGTGCCAGCAGCTTGGGGCAGGTATACAATCAGCCCCAGCATTTT
>NA|TRBV18|TRBJ1-2|TRBD1
CASSPTGVGYGYTF
TGTGCCAGCTCACCGACAGGGGTGGGCTATGGCTACACCTTC
>NA|TRBV9|TRBJ2-1|TRBD1
CASGPGTGNYNEQFF
TGTGCCAGCGGTCCCGGGACAGGGAACTACAATGAGCAGTTCTTC
>NA|TRBV11-2|TRBJ1-2|TRBD1
CASSPGTALGYTF
TGTGCCAGCAGTCCCGGGACAGCTTTAGGCTACACCTTC
>NA|TRBV10-1|TRBJ1-1|NA
CASSPRTNTEAFF
TGCGCCAGCAGCCCCAGGACTAACACTGAAGCTTTCTTT
>NA|TRBV19|TRBJ2-1|NA
CASSQGLSSYNEQFF
TGTGCCAGTAGCCAGGGACTTAGCTCCTACAATGAGCAGTTCTTC
>NA|TRBV6-1|TRBJ2-7|TRBD1
CASSEAGRGTATYEQYF
TGTGCCAGCAGTGAAGCGGGTAGGGGGACAGCGACCTACGAGCAGTACTTC
>NA|TRBV19|TRBJ1-5|NA
CASSIGGANQPQHF
TGTGCCAGTAGTATCGGGGGGGCTAATCAGCCCCAGCATTTT
>NA|TRBV9|TRBJ2-1|TRBD2
CASSNSVGLAGSAGSYNEQFF
TGTGCCAGCAGCAACTCTGTGGGACTAGCGGGGTCCGCCGGTTCCTACAATGAGCAGTTCTTC
>NA|TRBV6-6|TRBJ2-3|NA
CASSPLGGGATDTQYF
TGTGCCAGCAGTCCCCTTGGAGGGGGGGCGACAGATACGCAGTATTTT
>once|TRBV5-6|TRBJ1-2|TRBD1
CASSFLDREYGYTF
TGTGCCAGCAGCTTCCTGGACAGGGAATATGGCTACACCTTC
>NA|TRBV27|TRBJ2-3|TRBD2
CASSSSGTSGYTDTQYF
TGTGCCAGCAGTTCCTCCGGGACTAGCGGCTACACAGATACGCAGTATTTT